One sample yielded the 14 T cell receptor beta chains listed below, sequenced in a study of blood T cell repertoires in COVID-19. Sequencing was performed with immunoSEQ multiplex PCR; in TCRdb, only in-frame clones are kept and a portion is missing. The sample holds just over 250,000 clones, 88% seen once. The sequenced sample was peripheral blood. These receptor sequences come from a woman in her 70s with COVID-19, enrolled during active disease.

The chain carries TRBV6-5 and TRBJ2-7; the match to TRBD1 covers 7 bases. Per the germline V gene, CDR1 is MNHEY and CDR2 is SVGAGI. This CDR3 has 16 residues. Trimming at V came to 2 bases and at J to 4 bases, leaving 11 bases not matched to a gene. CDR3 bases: TGTGCCAGCAGTTACACAACCGGGACAGCGCCTTACGAGCAGTACTTC. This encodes CASSYTTGTAPYEQYF.

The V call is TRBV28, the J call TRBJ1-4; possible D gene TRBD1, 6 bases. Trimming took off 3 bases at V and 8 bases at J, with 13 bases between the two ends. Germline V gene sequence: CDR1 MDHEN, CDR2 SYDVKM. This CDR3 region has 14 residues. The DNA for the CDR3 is TGTGCCAGCAGTTTTACAGGGTCTGGAGAAAAACTGTTTTTT. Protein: CASSFTGSGEKLFF.

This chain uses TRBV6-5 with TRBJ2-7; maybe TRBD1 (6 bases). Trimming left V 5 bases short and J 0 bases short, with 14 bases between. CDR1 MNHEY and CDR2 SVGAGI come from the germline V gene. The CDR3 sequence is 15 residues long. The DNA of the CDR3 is TGTGCCAGCAGTCAGTTGTACAGGGTCTCCTACGAGCAGTACTTC. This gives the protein CASSQLYRVSYEQYF.

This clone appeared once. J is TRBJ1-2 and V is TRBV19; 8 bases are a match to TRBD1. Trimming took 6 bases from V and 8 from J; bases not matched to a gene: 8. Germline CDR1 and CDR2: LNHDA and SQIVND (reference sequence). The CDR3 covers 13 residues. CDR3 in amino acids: CASRDQTGEGYTF. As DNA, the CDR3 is TGTGCCAGTAGGGATCAGACAGGGGAAGGCTACACCTTC.

CDR3 nucleotide sequence: TGCGCCAGCAGTGAGACGAGACGGGAGAACACTGAAGCTTTCTTT. It yields the protein CASSETRRENTEAFF. J is TRBJ1-1 and V is TRBV10-2; D gene unclear. Germline loops: CDR1 WSHSY, CDR2 SAAADI. The CDR3 is made up of 15 amino acids. The germline V and J ends were trimmed by 2 bases and 1 base, with 11 bases remaining between them.

CDR3 amino acids: CATSDIGNTIYF. In DNA form, the CDR3 reads TGTGCCACCAGCGATATCGGGAACACCATATATTTT. This chain connects TRBV24-1 to TRBJ1-3; no clear D. Germline assignment: CDR1 KGHDR and CDR2 SFDVKD. There are 12 residues in the CDR3. The V gene lost 7 bases and the J gene lost 7 bases, with 10 bases spanning the gap.

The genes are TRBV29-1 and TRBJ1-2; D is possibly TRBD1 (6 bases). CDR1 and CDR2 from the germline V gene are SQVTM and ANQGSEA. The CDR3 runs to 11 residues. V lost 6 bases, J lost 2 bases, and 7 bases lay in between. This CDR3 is CSVGQNYGYTF. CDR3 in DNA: TGCAGCGTGGGACAAAACTATGGCTACACCTTC.

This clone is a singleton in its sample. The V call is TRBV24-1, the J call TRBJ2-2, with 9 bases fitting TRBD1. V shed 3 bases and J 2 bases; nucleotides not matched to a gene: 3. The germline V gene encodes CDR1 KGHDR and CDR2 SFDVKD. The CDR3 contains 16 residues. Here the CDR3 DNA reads TGTGCCACCAGTGATCCGGGACAGGGAAACACCGGGGAGCTGTTTTTT. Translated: CATSDPGQGNTGELFF.

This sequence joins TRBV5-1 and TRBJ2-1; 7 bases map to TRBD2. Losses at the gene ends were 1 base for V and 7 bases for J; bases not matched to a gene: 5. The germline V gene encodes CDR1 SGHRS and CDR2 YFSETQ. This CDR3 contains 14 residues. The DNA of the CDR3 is TGCGCCAGCAGCTTGATTCTCGGGGGGAATGAGCAGTTCTTC. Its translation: CASSLILGGNEQFF.

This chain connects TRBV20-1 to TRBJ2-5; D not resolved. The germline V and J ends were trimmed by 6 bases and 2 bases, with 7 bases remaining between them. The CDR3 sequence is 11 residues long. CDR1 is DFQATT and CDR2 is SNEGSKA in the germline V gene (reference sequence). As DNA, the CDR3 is TGCAGTGCCGCGTTTCAAGAGACCCAGTACTTC. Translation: CSAAFQETQYF.

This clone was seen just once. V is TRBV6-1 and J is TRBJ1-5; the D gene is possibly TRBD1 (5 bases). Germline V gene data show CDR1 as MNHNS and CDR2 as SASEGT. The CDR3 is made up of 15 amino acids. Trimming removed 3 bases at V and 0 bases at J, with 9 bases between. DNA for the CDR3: TGTGCCAGCAGTGAGACAGTTGATAGCAATCAGCCCCAGCATTTT. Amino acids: CASSETVDSNQPQHF.

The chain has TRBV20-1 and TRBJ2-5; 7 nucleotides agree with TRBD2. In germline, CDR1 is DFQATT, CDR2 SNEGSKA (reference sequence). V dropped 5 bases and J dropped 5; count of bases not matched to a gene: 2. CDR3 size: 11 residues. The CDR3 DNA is TGCAGTGCTCTAGCGGAGGAGACCCAGTACTTC. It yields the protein CSALAEETQYF.

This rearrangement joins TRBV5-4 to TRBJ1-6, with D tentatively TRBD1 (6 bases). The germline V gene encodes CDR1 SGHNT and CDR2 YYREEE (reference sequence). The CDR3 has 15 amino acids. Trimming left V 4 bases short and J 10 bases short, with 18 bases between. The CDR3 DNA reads TGTGCCAGCAGCCGTGATTACGGGGGGCTCTCACCCCTCCACTTT. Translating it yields CASSRDYGGLSPLHF.

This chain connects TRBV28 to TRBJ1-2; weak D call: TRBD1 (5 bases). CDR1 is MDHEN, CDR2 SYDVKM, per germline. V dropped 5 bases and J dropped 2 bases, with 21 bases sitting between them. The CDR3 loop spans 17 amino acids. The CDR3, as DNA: TGTGCCAGCAGTGATCCGGGTGATCGGGGGAGGAACTATGGCTACACCTTC. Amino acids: CASSDPGDRGRNYGYTF.